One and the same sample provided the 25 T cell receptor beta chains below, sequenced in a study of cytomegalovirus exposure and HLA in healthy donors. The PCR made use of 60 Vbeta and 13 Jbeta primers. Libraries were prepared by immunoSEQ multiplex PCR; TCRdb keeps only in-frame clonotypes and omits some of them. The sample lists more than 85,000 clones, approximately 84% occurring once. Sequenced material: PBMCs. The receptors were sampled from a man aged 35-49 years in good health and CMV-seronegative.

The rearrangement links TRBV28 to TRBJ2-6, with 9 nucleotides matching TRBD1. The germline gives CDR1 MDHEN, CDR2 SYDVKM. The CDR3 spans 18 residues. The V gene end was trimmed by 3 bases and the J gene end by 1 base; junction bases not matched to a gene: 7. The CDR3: CASSFSGQGSSGANVLTF. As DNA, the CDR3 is TGTGCCAGCAGTTTTTCGGGACAGGGTTCATCTGGGGCCAACGTCCTGACTTTC.

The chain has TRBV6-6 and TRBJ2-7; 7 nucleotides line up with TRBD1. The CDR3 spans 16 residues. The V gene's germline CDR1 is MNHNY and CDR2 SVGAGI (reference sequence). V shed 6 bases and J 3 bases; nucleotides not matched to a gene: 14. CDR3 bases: TGTGCCAGCAGCCGAAGGGAACCGGGACAGAACTACGAGCAGTACTTC. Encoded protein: CASSRREPGQNYEQYF.

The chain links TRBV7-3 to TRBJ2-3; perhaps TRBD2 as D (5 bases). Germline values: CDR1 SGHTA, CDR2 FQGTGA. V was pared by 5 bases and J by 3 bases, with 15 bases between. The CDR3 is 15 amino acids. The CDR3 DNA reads TGTGCCAGCAGCGCTTCAGGACTCCGGACAGATACGCAGTATTTT. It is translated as CASSASGLRTDTQYF.

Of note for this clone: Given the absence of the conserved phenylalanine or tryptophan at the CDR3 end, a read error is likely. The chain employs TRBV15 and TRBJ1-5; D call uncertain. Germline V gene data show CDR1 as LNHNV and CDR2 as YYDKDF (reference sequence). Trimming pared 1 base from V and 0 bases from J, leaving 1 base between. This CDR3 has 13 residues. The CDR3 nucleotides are TGTGCCACCAGCAGAGTTAGCAATCAGCCCCAGCATGTT. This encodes CATSRVSNQPQHV.

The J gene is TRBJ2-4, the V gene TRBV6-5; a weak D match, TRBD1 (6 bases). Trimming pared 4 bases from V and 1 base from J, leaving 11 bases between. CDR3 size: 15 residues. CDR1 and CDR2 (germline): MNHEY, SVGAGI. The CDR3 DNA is TGTGCCAGCAGTTCCACAGGGCTGGCCAAAAACATTCAGTACTTC. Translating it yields CASSSTGLAKNIQYF.

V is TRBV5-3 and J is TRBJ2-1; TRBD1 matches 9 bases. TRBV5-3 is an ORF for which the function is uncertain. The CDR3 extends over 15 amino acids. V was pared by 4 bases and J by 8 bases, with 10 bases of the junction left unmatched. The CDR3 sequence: CARSVPRDREHEQFF. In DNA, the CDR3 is TGTGCCAGAAGCGTACCCCGGGACAGGGAGCATGAGCAGTTCTTC.

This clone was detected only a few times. The CDR3 spells CASSGTTGSGQYF. The CDR3 coding sequence is TGTGCCAGCAGCGGAACGACAGGGAGCGGGCAGTACTTC. This chain links TRBV9 with TRBJ2-7; 7 bases agree with TRBD1. The junction had 9 bases not matched to a gene; V was cut back by 3 bases and J by 9 bases. This CDR3 is built from 13 residues. Per the germline V gene, CDR1 is SGDLS and CDR2 is YYNGEE.

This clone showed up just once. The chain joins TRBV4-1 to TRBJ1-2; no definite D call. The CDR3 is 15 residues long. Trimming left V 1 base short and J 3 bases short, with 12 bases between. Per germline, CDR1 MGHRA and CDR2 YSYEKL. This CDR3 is CASSQGWNEDYGYTF. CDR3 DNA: TGCGCCAGCAGCCAAGGATGGAACGAGGACTATGGCTACACCTTC.

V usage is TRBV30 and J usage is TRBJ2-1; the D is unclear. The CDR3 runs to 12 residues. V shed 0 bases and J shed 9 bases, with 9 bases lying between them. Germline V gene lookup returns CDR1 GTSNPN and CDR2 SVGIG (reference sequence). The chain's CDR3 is CAWSVGGGEQFF. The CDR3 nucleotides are TGTGCCTGGAGTGTAGGCGGCGGTGAGCAGTTCTTC.

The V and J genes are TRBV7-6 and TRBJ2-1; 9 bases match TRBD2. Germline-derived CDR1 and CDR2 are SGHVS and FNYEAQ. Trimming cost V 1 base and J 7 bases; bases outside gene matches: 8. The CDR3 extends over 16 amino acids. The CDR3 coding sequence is TGTGCCAGCAGCTTAGACCCCCCGGCGGGGGGGAATGAGCAGTTCTTC. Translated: CASSLDPPAGGNEQFF.

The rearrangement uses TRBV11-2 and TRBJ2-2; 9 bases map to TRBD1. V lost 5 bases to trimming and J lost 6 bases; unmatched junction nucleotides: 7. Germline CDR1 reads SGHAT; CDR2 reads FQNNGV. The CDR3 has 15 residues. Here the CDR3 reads CASSPRTGEAGELFF. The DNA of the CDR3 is TGTGCCAGCAGCCCCCGGACAGGGGAGGCCGGGGAGCTGTTTTTT. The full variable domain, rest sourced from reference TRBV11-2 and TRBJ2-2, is EAGVAQSPRYKIIEKRQSVAFWCNPISGHATLYWYQQILGQGPKLLIQFQNNGVVDDSQLPKDRFSAERLKGVDSTLKIQPAKLEDSAVYLCASSPRTGEAGELFFGEGSRLTVL.

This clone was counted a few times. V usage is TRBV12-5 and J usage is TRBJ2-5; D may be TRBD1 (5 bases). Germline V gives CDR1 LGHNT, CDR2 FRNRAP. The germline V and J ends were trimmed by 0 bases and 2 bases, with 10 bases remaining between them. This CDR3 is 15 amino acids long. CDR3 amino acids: CASGLVLTGQETQYF. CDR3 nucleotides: TGTGCTAGTGGTTTGGTACTAACAGGTCAAGAGACCCAGTACTTC.

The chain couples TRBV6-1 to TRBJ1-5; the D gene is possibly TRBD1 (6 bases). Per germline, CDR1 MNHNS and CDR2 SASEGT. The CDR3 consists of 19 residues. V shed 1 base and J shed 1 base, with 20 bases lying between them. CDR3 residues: CASSEEVYGTLRSNQPQHF. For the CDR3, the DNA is TGTGCCAGCAGTGAAGAGGTATACGGGACACTGAGAAGCAATCAGCCCCAGCATTTT.

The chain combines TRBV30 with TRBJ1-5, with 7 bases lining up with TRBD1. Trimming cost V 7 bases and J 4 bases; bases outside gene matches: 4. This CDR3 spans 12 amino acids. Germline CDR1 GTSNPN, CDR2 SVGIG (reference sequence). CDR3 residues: CAYQDRNQPQHF. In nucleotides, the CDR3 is TGTGCCTACCAGGACAGGAATCAGCCCCAGCATTTT.

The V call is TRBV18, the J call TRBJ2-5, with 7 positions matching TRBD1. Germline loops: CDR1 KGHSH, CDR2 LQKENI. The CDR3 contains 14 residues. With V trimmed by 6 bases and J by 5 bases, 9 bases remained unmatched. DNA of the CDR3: TGTGCCAGCTCCCCTTCGACAGGGCCGGAGACCCAGTACTTC. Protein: CASSPSTGPETQYF.

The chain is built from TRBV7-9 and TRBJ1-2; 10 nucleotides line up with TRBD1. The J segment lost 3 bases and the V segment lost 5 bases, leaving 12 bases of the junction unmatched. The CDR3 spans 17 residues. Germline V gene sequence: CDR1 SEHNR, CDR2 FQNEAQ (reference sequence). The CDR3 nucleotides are TGTGCCAGCAGCCATGAGGGACAGGGGACACGAGACTATGGCTACACCTTC. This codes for CASSHEGQGTRDYGYTF.

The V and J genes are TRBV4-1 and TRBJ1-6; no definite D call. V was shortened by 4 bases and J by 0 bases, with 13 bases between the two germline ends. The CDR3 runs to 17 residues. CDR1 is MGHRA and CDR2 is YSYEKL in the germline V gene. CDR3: CASSPRVESSYNSPLHF. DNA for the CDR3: TGCGCCAGCAGCCCGAGGGTGGAGAGCTCCTATAATTCACCCCTCCACTTT.

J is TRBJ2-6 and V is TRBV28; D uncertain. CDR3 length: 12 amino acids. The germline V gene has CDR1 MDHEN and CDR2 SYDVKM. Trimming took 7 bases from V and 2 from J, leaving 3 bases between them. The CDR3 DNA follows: TGTGCCAGCAATACTGGGGCCAACGTCCTGACTTTC. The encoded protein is CASNTGANVLTF.

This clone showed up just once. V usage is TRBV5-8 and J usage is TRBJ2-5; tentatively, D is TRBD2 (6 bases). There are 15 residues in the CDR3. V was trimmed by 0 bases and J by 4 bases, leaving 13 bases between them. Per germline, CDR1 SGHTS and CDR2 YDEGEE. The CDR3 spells CASSLGGAPRETQYF. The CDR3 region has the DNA TGTGCCAGCAGCTTGGGCGGGGCGCCTCGAGAGACCCAGTACTTC.

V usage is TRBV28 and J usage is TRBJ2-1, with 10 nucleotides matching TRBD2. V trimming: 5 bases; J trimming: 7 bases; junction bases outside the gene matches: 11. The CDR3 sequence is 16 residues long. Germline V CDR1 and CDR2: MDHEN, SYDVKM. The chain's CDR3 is CASSTPLSGGPNEQFF. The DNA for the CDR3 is TGTGCCAGCAGTACCCCTCTTAGCGGGGGGCCGAATGAGCAGTTCTTC.

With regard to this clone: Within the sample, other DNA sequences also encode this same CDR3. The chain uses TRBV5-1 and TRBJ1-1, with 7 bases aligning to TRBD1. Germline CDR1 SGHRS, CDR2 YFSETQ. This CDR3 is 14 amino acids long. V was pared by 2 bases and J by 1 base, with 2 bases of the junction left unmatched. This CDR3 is CASSFGTANTEAFF. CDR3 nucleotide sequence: TGCGCCAGCAGCTTTGGGACAGCGAACACTGAAGCTTTCTTT.

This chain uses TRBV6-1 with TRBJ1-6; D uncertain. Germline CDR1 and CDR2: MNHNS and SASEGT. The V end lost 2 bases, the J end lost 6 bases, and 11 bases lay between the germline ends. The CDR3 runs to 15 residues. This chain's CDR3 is CASSETHSTNSPLHF. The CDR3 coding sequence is TGTGCCAGCAGTGAAACCCACAGCACTAATTCACCCCTCCACTTT.

This CDR3 reads CASSFGQGINSPLHF. The CDR3, as DNA: TGTGCCAGCAGCTTCGGACAGGGCATTAATTCACCCCTCCACTTT. This rearrangement joins TRBV11-1 to TRBJ1-6; 8 bases align to TRBD1. Germline V gene lookup returns CDR1 SGHAT and CDR2 FQDESV (reference sequence). CDR3 length: 15 amino acids. The J segment lost 6 bases and the V segment lost 3 bases, leaving 4 bases of the junction unmatched.

The CDR3 region has the DNA TGTGCCACCAGCTCTGATAGCGGGAGCCTGGGGAATGAGCAGTTCTTC. Amino acids: CATSSDSGSLGNEQFF. The chain links TRBV15 to TRBJ2-1, with 9 bases fitting TRBD2. The trim removed 5 bases at V and 7 bases at J, leaving 12 bases unmatched. This CDR3 has 16 residues. Looked up from germline, CDR1 is LNHNV and CDR2 is YYDKDF (reference sequence).

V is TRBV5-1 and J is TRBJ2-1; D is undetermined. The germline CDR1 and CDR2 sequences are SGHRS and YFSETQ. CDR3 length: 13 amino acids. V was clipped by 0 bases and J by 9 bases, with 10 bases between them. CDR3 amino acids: CASSLGHLVEQFF. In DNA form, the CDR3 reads TGCGCCAGCAGCTTGGGACATCTGGTTGAGCAGTTCTTC.